This TCR beta chain originates from a study of graft-versus-host responses after intestinal transplantation. Study summary: All recipients were transplanted with multivisceral, liver-intestinal, or isolated intestinal grafts. The study gave all recipients anti-thymocyte globulin induction, then tacrolimus and steroids for 2 to 3 years.

Study-level findings and limits: GvH clone levels peaked in circulation, and this peak was associated with early post-transplant HvG declines. Some GvH clones were seen earlier in gut or blood, suggesting intestinal origin.

This CDR3 has 14 residues. Per the germline V gene, CDR1 is MNHNY and CDR2 is SVGAGI (reference sequence). The V and J ends lost 6 bases and 0 bases respectively, with 10 bases between them. The data were produced by immunoSEQ multiplex PCR, yet TCRdb's version contains in-frame clones alone and is incomplete. The data hold about 27,000 clones, with less than 85% observed a single time. Regarding this clone: The antigen remains undetermined.

The sample was PBMCs, taken almost 29 days after intestinal transplant. The sequence derives from a human patient who received an intestinal transplant, so some T cells may come from the graft donor. The chain has TRBV6-6 and TRBJ2-3; D is perhaps TRBD2 (6 bases). CDR3 residues: CASSPGTSTDTQYF. CDR3 nucleotide sequence: TGTGCCAGCAGCCCCGGGACTAGCACAGATACGCAGTATTTT.